This TCR beta chain was identified during a study of patients and donors after allogeneic stem cell transplantation. TCRdb re-analysed the RT-PCR reads in MiXCR, keeping a single row per CDR3 protein. The sample records some 960,000 distinct CDR3 sequences, roughly 17% being singletons. With V trimmed by 3 bases and J by 3 bases, 3 bases remained unmatched. Per germline, CDR1 SGHRS and CDR2 YFSETQ. The CDR3 runs to 13 residues. The source is a human donor who was either an allogeneic HSCT recipient or a stem cell or donor lymphocyte infusion donor (not recorded which). It is not recorded whose cells these are; they may come from a transplant donor. The specimen sequenced was blood, either unsorted or a sorted T cell fraction (not recorded which). The V call is TRBV5-1, the J call TRBJ2-7, with 7 nucleotides matching TRBD1. The CDR3 reads CASSWDSHYEQYF. The CDR3 DNA is TGCGCCAGCAGCTGGGACAGTCACTACGAGCAGTACTTC.